The T cell receptor (beta chain) under discussion was sequenced for a study of T cell changes during pregnancy in multiple sclerosis. The table came from immunoSEQ multiplex PCR; TCRdb's copy has only in-frame clones and leaves some out. The data hold around 130,000 clones, with 93% observed a single time. Germline CDR1 and CDR2: GTSNPN and SVGIG (reference sequence). This CDR3 is built from 12 residues. Unmatched junction bases numbered 3, after V lost 7 bases and J lost 5 bases. The sequence came from a female donor with multiple sclerosis, enrolled in a pregnancy study. The sequencing here drew on peripheral blood, taken before pregnancy. This sequence joins TRBV30 and TRBJ2-5, with 11 bases aligning to TRBD1. CDR3 region: CASDRGLETQYF. CDR3 bases: TGTGCCTCGGACAGGGGGCTGGAGACCCAGTACTTC.